This paragraph covers one T cell receptor (beta chain) sequence. No antigen is known for it. Within one base of it there is no much larger clone, and no base qualities were kept. The data are from a study of cytomegalovirus exposure and HLA in healthy donors (dated by TCRdb to the late 2010s). With respect to the entire study: In an earlier analysis of roughly 500 of the donors, around 290 Gb of sequence data and 90 million to 120 million unique TCR beta sequences from about 179 million T cells were reported. Rather than using new phenotypic data, the later analysis identified candidate immune exposures from TCR beta sequences and from how often those sequences occurred across donors. To study patterns of TCR occurrence, a later analysis re-analyzed previously published TCR beta repertoires from around 660 donors and added high-resolution HLA genotyping. The study combined high-throughput TCR immunosequencing, statistical association of individual TCRs with disease status, and machine learning to predict cytomegalovirus infection status. Besides the first cohort of approximately 670 subjects, a separate validation cohort made up of 120 or so different subjects was used. Of the 350 to 400 genotyped donors, over 70% fell in the genetic ancestry cluster associated with self-reported Caucasian donors. Typing coverage varied by locus: roughly 620-640 donors for A, B, C, DRB1 and DQB1; roughly 510 for DQA1; more than 600 for DPA1; approximately 470 for DPB1. A later genetic analysis used genome-wide SNP genotypes for about 65% of the roughly 670 donors, treating that subset as a discovery cohort. Both class I and class II loci were covered by HLA typing, at four-digit resolution. The T cell repertoires of roughly 660 subjects were profiled by immunosequencing and related to cytomegalovirus serostatus. Across some 400 genotyped donors of the cohort, an average of approximately 240,000 unique TCR beta nucleotide sequences per donor were sequenced, and roughly 18% of those sequences were non-productive. Four to six DR-DQ haplotypes were handled as single units for association and clustering, since linkage in the cohort was strong. In an earlier analysis of 500 to 650 of the donors, high-throughput TCR beta sequencing was used to judge whether each TCR beta V gene segment behaved as functional or pseudogenic. The study was designed to test whether signatures of past pathogen exposure could be identified by cataloging public T cell receptors. Alongside the repertoire data, information on donor age, sex, ethnicity and CMV serostatus was compiled. An early release that covered roughly 600 HLA-typed donors contained approximately 300 gigabases of sequencing data and tens of millions of unique TCR sequences. Every discovery cohort repertoire had been produced on one sequencing platform.

Overall study outcomes, separate from this receptor: Sequencing depth was assumed to be roughly uniform across donors in the presence/absence analyses, though that assumption may not hold. In a later analysis, more than 15,000 TCR beta sequences were associated with specific HLA alleles at a false discovery rate of 0.05. Three of the identified cytomegalovirus-associated TCR beta chains were confirmed in vitro to be specific for cytomegalovirus antigens. Broadly in line with IMGT annotations, most TCR beta V segments showed up in productive rearrangements about 87% or about 30% of the time in an earlier analysis of several hundred of the donors. Strong co-occurrence of HLA alleles, especially DR and DQ, made assigning TCR associations to individual alleles difficult. A further reported finding was that TCR beta sequences accurately predicted the HLA-A and HLA-B alleles for most subjects in the first cohort. CMV serostatus was the only immune exposure information available for the cohort. In a later analysis, HLA-associated TCR beta chains showed more clonal expansion and lower generation probabilities than non-associated chains that were equally common. In the study, 150 to 200 TCR beta chains were listed as associated with cytomegalovirus. Most TCR sequences were observed very rarely across donors, whereas some public TCRs were present in many individuals. Most CMV-associated TCR beta chains appeared to be HLA-restricted in a later analysis, and the HLA associations seemed to be driven largely by CMV exposure. Because the 87-base-pair reads could not distinguish some IMGT-functional V segments, including TRBV6-2 and TRBV6-3, those segments were excluded. Because some donors lacked HLA typing at each locus, the association tests relied only on the typed subset. An association between a missense DCLRE1C variant and V-gene and J-gene trimming of TCR beta chains was found in a later genetic analysis and replicated in an independent cohort. A later genetic analysis reported fewer N-insertions in productive TCRs among donors in an Asian-associated ancestry cluster than the roughly 670-donor mean. According to a later analysis, parvovirus B19, influenza, CMV and Epstein-Barr virus appeared linked to several top co-occurrence clusters. Linkage disequilibrium might explain the correlated functional status among segregating V segments, but an unknown experimental factor could not be excluded. The classifier was reported to diagnose cytomegalovirus status with high specificity and sensitivity in both the original cohort and the validation cohort. Only TCR beta chains were sequenced in this cohort, and the absence of alpha or paired-chain data limited detectable features. About 17 rarely observed V segments, including chromosome 9 orphons, were excluded from the earlier analysis of several hundred of the donors because counts were too low. In a later analysis, TCR association rates were found to vary across HLA loci, with the most associated TCRs seen for DRB1 alleles and the fewest for HLA-C alleles. The sequencing pipeline was judged likely to have produced a cluster of highly shared sequence variants as a technical artifact. The authors suggested that the approach could potentially be extended to other disease states and immunological phenotypes.

Including cysteine and phenylalanine, the CDR3 has 16 amino acids. Only CDR3 DNA remains: 48 bases, in frame from the first base. Sequences SGHTS (CDR1) and YDEGEE (CDR2) are obtained from the germline V gene. Deletion took 4 bases off V and 0 bases off J, with a span of 16 bases between the germline ends. In total, roughly 710 healthy bone marrow donors made up the cohort. Cohort members were all nominally healthy when sampled, although unrecorded immune exposures were likely present. The donor was CMV seronegative and was included in the group of about 350 seronegative cohort members. A peripheral blood sample was provided by each donor, and peripheral blood mononuclear cells were used for TCR beta sequencing. The Qiagen DNeasy Blood Extraction Kit was used to extract genomic DNA from the blood cell samples. Library generation was performed with the immunoSEQ multiplex PCR assay. The multiplex PCR relied on a mix of 60 forward primers for TCR Vbeta segments and 13 reverse primers for TCR Jbeta segments. The CDR3 region of rearranged TCR beta genes was amplified from genomic DNA with a multiplex PCR assay. Amplified TCR beta libraries were sequenced as 87-base-pair reads on the Illumina HiSeq System. Concerning the study's data processing: A later analysis tallied 80 million to 95 million unique TCR beta chains across the 666 repertoires, and about 12 million of those chains were shared by two or more donors. To remove PCR and sequencing errors, raw reads were error-corrected and collapsed into unique sequences using a nearest-neighbor algorithm that merged closely related sequences. To assign V, D and J gene segments, CDR3 sequences were aligned to IMGT reference sequences. For a sequence to be retained, at least a six-nucleotide match to both a V gene segment and a J gene segment was required. Rearrangements were called productive when the CDR3 lacked stop codons and stayed in frame with V and J; all others were non-productive. Following IMGT convention, CDR3 was defined as the stretch from the second conserved V-encoded cysteine to the conserved J-encoded phenylalanine. Sequences without an unambiguous match to a single V gene segment were excluded from the earlier analysis of approximately 560 of the donors. In an earlier analysis of 450 to 750 of the donors, a V segment was called functional when productive rearrangements were above 56.7%, and segregating when the standard deviation between donors exceeded 5%. A statistical classification framework was built to diagnose cytomegalovirus status from the catalog of TCR beta chain sequences. In a later analysis, V and J genes were assigned by comparing TCR nucleotide sequences against IMGT/GENE-DB human TR gene sequences. In a later analysis, CDR3 sequences and most-parsimonious VDJ recombination scenarios were assigned using the TCRdist pipeline. In a later analysis, every TCR beta chain was defined by the combination of its CDR3 amino acid sequence and its V-gene family, and reads without a unique V-gene family were dropped. As a way to deal with suspected cross-contamination and a sequencing artifact, a later analysis dropped over 550 nucleotide sequences that were highly shared and had low generation probability. A later analysis calculated a clonal expansion index for each public chain from normalized within-repertoire ranks of inferred template counts. Generation probabilities in a later analysis came from a VDJ recombination model fitted to out-of-frame rearrangements, and those results were checked against IGoR. A later analysis scored TCR-TCR, TCR-HLA and TCR-CMV co-occurrence with hypergeometric tests, applying a repertoire-size bias correction to TCR pairs. To estimate false discovery rates, a later analysis permuted the HLA or CMV assignments 20 times. In a later analysis, co-occurring TCRs were grouped with DBSCAN, and TCRdist sequence similarity was added when clustering was performed within HLA-allele-positive subsets. Repertoires with fewer than 30,000 or more than 120,000 public chains were left out of co-occurrence clustering, as were four to six repertoires with anomalous nucleotide sharing. TCRdb carries this immuneACCESS record with in-frame sequences only. Its versions omit some clonotypes, under half of them owing to an unresolved V gene in the studies checked, with the rest unexplained. Clone size and the V and J calls come from that table; the DNA yielded D and trimming. The sample table holds about 140,000 clones, of which 73% were seen once. Over 1% of the sample rests with the top ten.

The sample taken for sequencing was PBMCs. The receptor comes from a woman aged 40 to 50 in good health and CMV-seronegative. The chain was built from TRBV5-8 and TRBJ1-2; the D gene is perhaps TRBD1, from 6 matching bases. The DNA is TGTGCCAGCAGCCAACCTACGACAGGATCTAACTATGGCTACACCTTC. Its coded protein is CASSQPTTGSNYGYTF.